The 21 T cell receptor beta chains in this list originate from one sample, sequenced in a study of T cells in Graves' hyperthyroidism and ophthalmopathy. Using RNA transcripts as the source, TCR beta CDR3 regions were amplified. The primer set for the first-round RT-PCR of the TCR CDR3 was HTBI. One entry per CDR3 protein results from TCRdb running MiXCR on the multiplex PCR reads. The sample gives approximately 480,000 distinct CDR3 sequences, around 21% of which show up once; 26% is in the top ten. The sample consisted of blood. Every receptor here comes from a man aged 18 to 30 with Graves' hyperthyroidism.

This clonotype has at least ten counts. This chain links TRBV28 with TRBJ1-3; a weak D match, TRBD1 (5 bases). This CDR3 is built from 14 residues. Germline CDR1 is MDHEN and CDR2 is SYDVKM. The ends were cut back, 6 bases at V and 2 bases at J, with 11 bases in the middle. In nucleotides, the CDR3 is TGTGCCAGCAGGCTGGGACCGGCTGGAAACACCATATATTTT. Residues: CASRLGPAGNTIYF.

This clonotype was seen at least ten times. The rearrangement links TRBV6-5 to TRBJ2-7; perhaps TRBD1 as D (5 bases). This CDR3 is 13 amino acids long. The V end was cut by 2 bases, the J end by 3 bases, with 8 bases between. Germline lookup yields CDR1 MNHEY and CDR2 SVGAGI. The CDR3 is CASSYDSFYEQYF. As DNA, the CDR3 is TGTGCCAGCAGTTACGACAGTTTCTACGAGCAGTACTTC.

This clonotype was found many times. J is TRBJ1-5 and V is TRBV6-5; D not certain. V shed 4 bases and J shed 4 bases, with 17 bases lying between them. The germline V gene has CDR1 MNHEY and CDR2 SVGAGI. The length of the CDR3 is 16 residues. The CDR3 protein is CASSSGSSPINQPQHF. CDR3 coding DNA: TGTGCCAGCAGTTCCGGGTCCTCTCCAATTAATCAGCCCCAGCATTTT.

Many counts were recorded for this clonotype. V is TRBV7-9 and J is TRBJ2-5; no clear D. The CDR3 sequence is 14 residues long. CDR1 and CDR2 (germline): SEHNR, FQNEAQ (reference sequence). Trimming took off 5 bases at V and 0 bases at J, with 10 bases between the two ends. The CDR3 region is CASSPRTYQETQYF. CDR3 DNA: TGTGCCAGCAGCCCTCGGACGTACCAAGAGACCCAGTACTTC.

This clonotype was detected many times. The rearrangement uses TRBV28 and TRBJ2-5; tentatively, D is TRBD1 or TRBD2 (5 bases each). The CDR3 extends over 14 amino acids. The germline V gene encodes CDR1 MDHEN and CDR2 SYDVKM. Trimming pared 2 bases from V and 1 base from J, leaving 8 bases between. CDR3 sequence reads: CASSLEGLQETQYF. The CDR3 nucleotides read TGTGCCAGCAGTTTAGAGGGGCTCCAAGAGACCCAGTACTTC. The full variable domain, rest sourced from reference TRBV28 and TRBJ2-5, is DVKVTQSSRYLVKRTGEKVFLECVQDMDHENMFWYRQDPGLGLRLIYFSYDVKMKEKGDIPEGYSVSREKKERFSLILESASTNQTSMYLCASSLEGLQETQYFGPGTRLLVL.

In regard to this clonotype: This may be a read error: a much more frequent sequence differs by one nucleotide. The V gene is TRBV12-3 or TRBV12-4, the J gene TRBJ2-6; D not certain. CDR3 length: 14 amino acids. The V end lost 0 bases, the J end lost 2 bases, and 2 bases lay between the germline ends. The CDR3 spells CASSLAPGANVLTF. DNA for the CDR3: TGTGCCAGCAGTTTAGCCCCTGGGGCCAACGTCCTGACTTTC.

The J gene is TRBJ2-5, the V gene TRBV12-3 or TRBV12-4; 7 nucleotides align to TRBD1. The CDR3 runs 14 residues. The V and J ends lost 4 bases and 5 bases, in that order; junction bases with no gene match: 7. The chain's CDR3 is CASSYRQGRETQYF. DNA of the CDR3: TGTGCCAGCAGTTACCGACAGGGAAGGGAGACCCAGTACTTC.

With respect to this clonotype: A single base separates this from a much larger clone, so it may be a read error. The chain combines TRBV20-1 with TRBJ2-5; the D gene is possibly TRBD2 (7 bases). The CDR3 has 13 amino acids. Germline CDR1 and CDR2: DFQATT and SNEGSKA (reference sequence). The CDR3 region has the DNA TGCAGTGCTAGAGATCGAGGGGGGGAGACCAAGTACTTC. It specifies CSARDRGGETKYF.

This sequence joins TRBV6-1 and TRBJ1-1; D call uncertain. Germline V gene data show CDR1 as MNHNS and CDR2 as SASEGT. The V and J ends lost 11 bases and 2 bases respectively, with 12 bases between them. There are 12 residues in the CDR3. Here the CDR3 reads CASAGINTEAFF. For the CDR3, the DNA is TGTGCCTCCGCCGGGATTAACACTGAAGCTTTCTTT.

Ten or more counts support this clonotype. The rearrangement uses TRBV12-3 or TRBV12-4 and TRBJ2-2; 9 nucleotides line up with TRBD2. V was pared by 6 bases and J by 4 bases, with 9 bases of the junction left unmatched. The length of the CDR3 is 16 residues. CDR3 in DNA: TGTGCCAGCAGGAGGGGACTAGCCGGGGGCACCGGGGAGCTGTTTTTT. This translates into CASRRGLAGGTGELFF.

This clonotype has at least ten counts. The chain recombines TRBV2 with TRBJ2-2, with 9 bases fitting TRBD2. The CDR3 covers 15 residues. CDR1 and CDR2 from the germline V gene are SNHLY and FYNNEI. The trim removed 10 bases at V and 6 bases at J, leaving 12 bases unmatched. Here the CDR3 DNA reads TGTGCCATCACGACCGGGACTAGCAGTCCCGGGGAGCTGTTTTTT. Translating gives CAITTGTSSPGELFF.

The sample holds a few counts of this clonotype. The CDR3 loop reads CASSLVSPGGAGIQYF. The CDR3 DNA reads as TGTGCCAGCAGCTTAGTTTCGCCGGGGGGGGCAGGCATTCAGTACTTC. The chain recombines TRBV7-2 with TRBJ2-4; 8 bases align to TRBD2. V dropped 1 base and J dropped 9; count of bases not matched to a gene: 11. Germline V gene sequence: CDR1 SGHTA, CDR2 FQGNSA. The CDR3 totals 16 residues. The full variable domain, its missing parts supplied by reference TRBV7-2 and TRBJ2-4, is GAGVSQSPSNKVTEKGKDVELRCDPISGHTALYWYRQSLGQGLEFLIYFQGNSAPDKSGLPSDRFSAERTGGSVSTLTIQRTQQEDSAVYLCASSLVSPGGAGIQYFGAGTRLSVL.

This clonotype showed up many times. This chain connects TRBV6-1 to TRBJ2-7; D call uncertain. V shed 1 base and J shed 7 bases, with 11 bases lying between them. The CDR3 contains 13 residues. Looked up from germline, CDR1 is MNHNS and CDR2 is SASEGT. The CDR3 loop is CASSEVIFGEQYF. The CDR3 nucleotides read TGTGCCAGCAGTGAAGTCATTTTCGGAGAGCAGTACTTC.

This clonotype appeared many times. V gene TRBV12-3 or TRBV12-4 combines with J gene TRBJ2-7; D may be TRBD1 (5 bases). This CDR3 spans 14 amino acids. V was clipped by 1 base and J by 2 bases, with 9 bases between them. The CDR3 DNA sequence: TGTGCCAGCAGTTTAGGCAGGGTCGCCTACGAGCAGTACTTC. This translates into CASSLGRVAYEQYF.

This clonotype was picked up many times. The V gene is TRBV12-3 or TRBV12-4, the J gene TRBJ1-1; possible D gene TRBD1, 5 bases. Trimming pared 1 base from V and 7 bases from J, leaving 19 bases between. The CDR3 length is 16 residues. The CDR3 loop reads CASSLEVGPAPGEAFF. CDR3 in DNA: TGTGCCAGCAGTTTAGAGGTGGGGCCGGCCCCGGGTGAAGCTTTCTTT.

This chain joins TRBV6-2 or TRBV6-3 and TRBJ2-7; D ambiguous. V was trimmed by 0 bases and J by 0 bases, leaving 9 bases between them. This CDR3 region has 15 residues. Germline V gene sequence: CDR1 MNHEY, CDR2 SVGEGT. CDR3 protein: CASSYSGAYSYEQYF. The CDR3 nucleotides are TGTGCCAGCAGTTACTCAGGAGCCTACTCCTACGAGCAGTACTTC.

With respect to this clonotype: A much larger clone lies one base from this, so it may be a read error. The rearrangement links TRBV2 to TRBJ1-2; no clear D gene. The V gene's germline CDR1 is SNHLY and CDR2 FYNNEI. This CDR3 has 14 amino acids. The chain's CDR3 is CASLQDVFNYGYSF. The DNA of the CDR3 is TGTGCCAGCTTGCAGGACGTATTCAACTATGGCTACTCCTTC. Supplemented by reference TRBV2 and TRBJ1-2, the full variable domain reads EPEVTQTPSHQVTQMGQEVILRCVPISNHLYFYWYRQILGQKVEFLVSFYNNEISEKSEIFDDQFSVERPDGSNFTLKIRSTKLEDSAMYFCASLQDVFNYGYSFGSGTRLTVV.

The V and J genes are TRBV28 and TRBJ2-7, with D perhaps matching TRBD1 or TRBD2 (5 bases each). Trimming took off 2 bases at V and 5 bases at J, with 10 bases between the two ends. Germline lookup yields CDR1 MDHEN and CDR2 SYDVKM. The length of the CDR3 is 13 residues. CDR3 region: CASSLGTIDEQYF. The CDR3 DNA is TGTGCCAGCAGTTTAGGGACGATAGACGAGCAGTACTTC.

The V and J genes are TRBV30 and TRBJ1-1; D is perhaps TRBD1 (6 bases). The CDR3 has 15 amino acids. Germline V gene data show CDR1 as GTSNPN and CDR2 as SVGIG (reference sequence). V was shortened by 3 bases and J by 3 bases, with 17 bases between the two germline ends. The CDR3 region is CAWRFGVGAYTEAFF. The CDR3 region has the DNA TGTGCCTGGAGATTCGGGGTGGGGGCATACACTGAAGCTTTCTTT.

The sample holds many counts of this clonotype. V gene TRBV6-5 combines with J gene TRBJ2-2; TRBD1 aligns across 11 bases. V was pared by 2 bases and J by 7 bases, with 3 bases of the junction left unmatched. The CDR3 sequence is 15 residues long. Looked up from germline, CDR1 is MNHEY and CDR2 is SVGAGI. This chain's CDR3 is CASSYLGQGVGELFF. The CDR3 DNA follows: TGTGCCAGCAGTTACCTGGGACAGGGGGTCGGGGAGCTGTTTTTT.

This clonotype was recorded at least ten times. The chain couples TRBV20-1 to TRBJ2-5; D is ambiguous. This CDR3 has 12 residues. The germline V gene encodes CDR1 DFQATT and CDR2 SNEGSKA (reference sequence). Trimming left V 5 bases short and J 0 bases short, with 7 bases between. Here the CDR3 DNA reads TGCAGTGCTTCAGACAACCAAGAGACCCAGTACTTC. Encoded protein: CSASDNQETQYF.